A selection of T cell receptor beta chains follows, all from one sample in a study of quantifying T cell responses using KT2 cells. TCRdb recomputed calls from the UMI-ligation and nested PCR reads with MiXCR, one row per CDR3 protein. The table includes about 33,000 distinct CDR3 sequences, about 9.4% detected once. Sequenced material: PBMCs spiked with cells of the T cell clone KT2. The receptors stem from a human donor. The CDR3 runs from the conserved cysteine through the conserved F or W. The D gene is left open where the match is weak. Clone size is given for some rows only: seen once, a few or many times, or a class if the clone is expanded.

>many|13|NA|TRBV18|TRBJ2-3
CASSQGGTDTQYF
TGTGCCAGCTCACAAGGGGGCACAGATACGCAGTATTTT
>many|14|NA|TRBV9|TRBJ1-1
CASSVGPGGTEAFF
TGTGCCAGCAGCGTAGGCCCGGGCGGCACTGAAGCTTTCTTT
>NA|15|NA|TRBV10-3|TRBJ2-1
CAISEAAAVNNEQFF
TGTGCCATCAGTGAGGCCGCGGCGGTGAACAATGAGCAGTTCTTC
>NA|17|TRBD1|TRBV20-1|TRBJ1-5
CSAAGTGGPFRNQPQHF
TGCAGTGCTGCCGGGACAGGGGGGCCTTTTCGCAATCAGCCCCAGCATTTT
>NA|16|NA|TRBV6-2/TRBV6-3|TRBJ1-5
CASSYFRVISNQPQHF
TGTGCCAGCAGTTACTTCAGGGTAATTAGCAATCAGCCCCAGCATTTT
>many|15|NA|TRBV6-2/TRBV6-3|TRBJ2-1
CASSSDWGGDNEQFF
TGTGCCAGCAGCAGCGATTGGGGGGGCGACAATGAGCAGTTCTTC
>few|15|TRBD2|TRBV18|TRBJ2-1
CASLPGLAGVNEQFF
TGTGCCAGCTTGCCCGGACTAGCGGGGGTTAATGAGCAGTTCTTC
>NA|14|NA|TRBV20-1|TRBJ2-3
CSARDWLDSPTQYF
TGCAGTGCTAGAGACTGGTTGGACAGTCCCACGCAGTATTTT
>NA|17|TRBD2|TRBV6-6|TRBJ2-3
CASSSTLAGVGTDTQYF
TGTGCCAGCAGTTCAACTCTAGCGGGAGTTGGTACAGATACGCAGTATTTT
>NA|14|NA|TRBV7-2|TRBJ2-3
CASSLGVLTDTQYF
TGTGCCAGCAGCTTAGGGGTCCTGACAGATACGCAGTATTTT
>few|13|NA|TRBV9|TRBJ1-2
CATIFGVWHGYTF
TGTGCCACCATTTTCGGAGTTTGGCATGGCTACACCTTC
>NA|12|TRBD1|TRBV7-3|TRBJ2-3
CATGGEADTQYF
TGTGCCACAGGGGGCGAGGCAGATACGCAGTATTTT
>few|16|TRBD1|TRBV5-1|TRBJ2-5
CASSKTGTATQETQYF
TGCGCCAGCAGCAAAACCGGGACAGCCACACAAGAGACCCAGTACTTC
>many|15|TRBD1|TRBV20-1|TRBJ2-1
CSAATGEEGYNEQFF
TGCAGTGCTGCGACAGGGGAGGAAGGGTACAATGAGCAGTTCTTC
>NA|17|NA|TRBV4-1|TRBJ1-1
CASSRGQNPTMNTEAFF
TGCGCCAGCAGCCGTGGACAGAACCCTACGATGAACACTGAAGCTTTCTTT
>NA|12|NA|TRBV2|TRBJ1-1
CASSEWGQEAFF
TGTGCCAGCAGTGAGTGGGGCCAGGAAGCTTTCTTT
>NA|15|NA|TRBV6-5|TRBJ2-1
CASSYGGSYKNEQFF
TGTGCCAGCAGTTATGGTGGTTCCTACAAGAATGAGCAGTTCTTC
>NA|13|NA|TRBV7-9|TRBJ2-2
CASKASNTGELFF
TGTGCCAGCAAGGCCTCGAACACCGGGGAGCTGTTTTTT
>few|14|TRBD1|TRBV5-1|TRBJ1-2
CASSRDRGLNGYTF
TGCGCCAGCAGCCGGGACAGGGGTCTCAATGGCTACACCTTC
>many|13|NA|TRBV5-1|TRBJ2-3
CASSSGSTDTQYF
TGCGCCAGCAGTAGCGGAAGCACAGATACGCAGTATTTT
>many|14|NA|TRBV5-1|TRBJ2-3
CASSKGDRTDTQYF
TGCGCCAGCAGCAAGGGGGACCGCACAGATACGCAGTATTTT
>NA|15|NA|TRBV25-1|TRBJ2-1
CASSELGEPVAEQFF
TGTGCCAGCAGTGAACTAGGGGAGCCCGTTGCTGAGCAGTTCTTC
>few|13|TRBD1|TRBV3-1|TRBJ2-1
CASSYGQGRLRFF
TGTGCCAGCAGCTATGGACAGGGGCGATTACGATTCTTC
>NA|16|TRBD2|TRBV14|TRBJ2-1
CASSQGGGRYYNEQFF
TGTGCCAGCAGCCAAGGGGGCGGGAGGTACTACAATGAGCAGTTCTTC
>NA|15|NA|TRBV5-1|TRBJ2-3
CASSFRGQRRGTQYF
TGCGCCAGCAGCTTTCGGGGCCAGAGGCGTGGTACGCAGTATTTT
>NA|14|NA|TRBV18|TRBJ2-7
CASSPDMSSYEQYF
TGTGCCAGCTCTCCCGACATGAGCTCCTACGAGCAGTACTTC
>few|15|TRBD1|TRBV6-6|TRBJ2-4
CASTDEPGTENAQYF
TGTGCCAGCACCGACGAGCCTGGGACAGAAAACGCTCAGTACTTC
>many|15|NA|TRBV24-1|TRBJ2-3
CATSDLQGGTDTQYF
TGTGCCACCAGTGATTTGCAAGGCGGCACAGATACGCAGTATTTT
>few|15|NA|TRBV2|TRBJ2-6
CASSDRGAGANVLTF
TGTGCCAGCAGTGACAGGGGAGCCGGGGCCAACGTCCTGACTTTC
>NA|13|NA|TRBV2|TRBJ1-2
CASSVDNNYGYTF
TGTGCCAGCAGTGTCGACAATAACTATGGCTACACCTTC
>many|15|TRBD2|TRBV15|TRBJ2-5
CATSREAGAEETQYF
TGTGCCACCAGCAGAGAAGCGGGGGCGGAAGAGACCCAGTACTTC
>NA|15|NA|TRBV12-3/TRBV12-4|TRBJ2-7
CASSSPYRDPYEQYF
TGTGCCAGCAGCTCCCCCTACAGGGACCCCTACGAGCAGTACTTC
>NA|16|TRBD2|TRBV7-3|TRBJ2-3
CASSPQAGVGTDTQYF
TGTGCCAGCAGCCCACAAGCGGGAGTGGGCACAGATACGCAGTATTTT
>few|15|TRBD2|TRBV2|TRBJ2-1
CASSESSGSYNEQFF
TGTGCCAGCAGTGAGTCTAGCGGGAGTTACAATGAGCAGTTCTTC
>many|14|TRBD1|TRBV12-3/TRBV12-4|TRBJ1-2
CASSGDRGYYGYTF
TGTGCCAGCAGCGGGGACAGGGGTTACTATGGCTACACCTTC
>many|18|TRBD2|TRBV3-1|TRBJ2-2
CASSPGLAGGTNTGELFF
TGTGCCAGCAGCCCCGGACTAGCGGGGGGCACGAACACCGGGGAGCTGTTTTTT
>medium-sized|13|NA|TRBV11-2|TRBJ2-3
CATSDWTTDTQYF
TGTGCCACCAGTGACTGGACCACAGATACGCAGTATTTT
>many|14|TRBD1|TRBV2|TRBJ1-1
CASRTGQGGTEAFF
TGTGCCAGCAGGACGGGACAGGGCGGCACTGAAGCTTTCTTT
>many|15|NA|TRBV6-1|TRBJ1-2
CASSEVGQTFYGYTF
TGTGCCAGCAGTGAGGTAGGACAGACCTTCTATGGCTACACCTTC
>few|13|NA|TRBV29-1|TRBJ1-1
CSVEHREGTEAFF
TGCAGCGTTGAACACAGGGAAGGCACTGAAGCTTTCTTT
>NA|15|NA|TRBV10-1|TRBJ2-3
CASSESEGPTDTQYF
TGCGCCAGCAGTGAGTCTGAGGGCCCCACAGATACGCAGTATTTT
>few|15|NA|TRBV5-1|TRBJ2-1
CASSLVPGPYNEQFF
TGCGCCAGCAGCTTGGTTCCGGGACCCTACAATGAGCAGTTCTTC
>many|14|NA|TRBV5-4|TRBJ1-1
CASSLFRPGHEAFF
TGTGCCAGCAGCTTGTTCCGACCGGGGCATGAAGCTTTCTTT
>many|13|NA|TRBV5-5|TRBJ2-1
CASSLGPYNEQFF
TGTGCCAGCAGCTTGGGACCCTACAATGAGCAGTTCTTC
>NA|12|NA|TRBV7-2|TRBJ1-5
CASSLAQEPQHF
TGTGCCAGCAGCTTAGCTCAGGAGCCCCAGCATTTT
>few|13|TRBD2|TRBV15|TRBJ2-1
CATSLERGHEQFF
TGTGCCACCAGCCTAGAGCGGGGCCATGAGCAGTTCTTC